These 10 T cell receptor beta chains were all obtained from the same sample, sequenced in a study of shared clonotypes between healthy human individuals. The protocol was immunoSEQ multiplex PCR, while the TCRdb copy is restricted to in-frame clones and leaves out a portion. The sample records over a million clones, around 76% being singletons. Specimen: memory CD4+ T cells sorted from blood. The sample's subset: CD45RA-negative fraction. All receptors derive from a man between 18 and 35 years old in good health.

The chain employs TRBV2 and TRBJ1-6; 7 bases fit TRBD1. V dropped 5 bases and J dropped 5; count of bases not matched to a gene: 6. Germline V gene data show CDR1 as SNHLY and CDR2 as FYNNEI. The CDR3 contains 15 residues. The CDR3 reads CASSYHRGDNSPLHF. As DNA, the CDR3 is TGTGCCAGCAGTTACCACAGGGGCGATAATTCACCCCTCCACTTT.

This clone has just one count. This chain connects TRBV7-2 to TRBJ2-1; 10 bases agree with TRBD2. CDR3 length equals 16 residues. With 5 bases clipped from V and 3 bases from J, the junction kept 7 bases outside the gene matches. Germline V lookup: CDR1 SGHTA, CDR2 FQGNSA. The CDR3 sequence is CASSATSSGSYNEQFF. CDR3 bases: TGTGCCAGCAGCGCGACCTCTAGCGGGAGCTACAATGAGCAGTTCTTC. Full variable domain (outside the CDR3, taken from reference TRBV7-2 and TRBJ2-1): GAGVSQSPSNKVTEKGKDVELRCDPISGHTALYWYRQSLGQGLEFLIYFQGNSAPDKSGLPSDRFSAERTGGSVSTLTIQRTQQEDSAVYLCASSATSSGSYNEQFFGPGTRLTVL.

The genes are TRBV27 and TRBJ1-2; D might be TRBD1 (6 bases). The V and J ends lost 6 bases and 2 bases respectively, with 22 bases between them. Germline CDR1 MNHEY, CDR2 SMNVEV (reference sequence). The CDR3 extends over 17 amino acids. The CDR3 loop reads CASRPSGTPGQNYGYTF. CDR3 coding DNA: TGTGCCAGCAGACCCTCCGGGACCCCCGGACAGAACTATGGCTACACCTTC.

The CDR3, as DNA: TGTGCCAGCAGCTCGCTGCTAGCGGGGGGGAGGTATTCTAACACAGATACGCAGTATTTT. Protein product: CASSSLLAGGRYSNTDTQYF. The chain is built from TRBV7-8 and TRBJ2-3; the match to TRBD2 covers 12 bases. With V trimmed by 4 bases and J by 2 bases, 16 bases remained unmatched. CDR1 and CDR2 from the germline V gene are SGHVS and FQNEAQ. CDR3 length: 20 residues.

The V gene is TRBV5-8, the J gene TRBJ1-6; a weak D match, TRBD1 (6 bases). Trimming removed 4 bases at V and 2 bases at J, with 19 bases between. The CDR3 contains 18 residues. The germline CDR1 and CDR2 sequences are SGHTS and YDEGEE. DNA of the CDR3: TGTGCCAGCAGCGGGGGCGCCGGGAGGGGGACCTATAATTCACCCCTCCACTTT. Translating gives CASSGGAGRGTYNSPLHF. Combining the CDR3 with reference TRBV5-8 and TRBJ1-6 gives the whole variable domain EAGVTQSPTHLIKTRGQQATLRCSPISGHTSVYWYQQALGLGLQFLLWYDEGEERNRGNFPPRFSGRQFPNYSSELNVNALELEDSALYLCASSGGAGRGTYNSPLHFGNGTRLTVT.

The chain joins TRBV30 to TRBJ2-3; perhaps D is TRBD1 or TRBD2 (5 bases each). CDR1 is GTSNPN, CDR2 SVGIG, per germline (reference sequence). The length of the CDR3 is 15 residues. The germline V and J ends were trimmed by 0 bases and 0 bases, with 10 bases remaining between them. The CDR3 nucleotides read TGTGCCTGGAGTGTCGGGGCTCCTAGCACAGATACGCAGTATTTT. Its protein is CAWSVGAPSTDTQYF.

V is TRBV27 and J is TRBJ2-3; possibly TRBD1 or TRBD2 for D (5 bases each). CDR3 length: 14 residues. CDR1 is MNHEY and CDR2 is SMNVEV in the germline V gene (reference sequence). Trimming removed 9 bases from V and 2 bases from J, with 15 bases in between. CDR3 in DNA: TGTGCCAGTCGGGTGGGGACGGCCACAGATACGCAGTATTTT. Its translation: CASRVGTATDTQYF.

This clone was detected a few times. The chain employs TRBV14 and TRBJ2-7; D uncertain. Germline lookup yields CDR1 SGHDN and CDR2 FVKESK. This CDR3 is built from 11 residues. V was shortened by 2 bases and J by 6 bases, with 5 bases between the two germline ends. The CDR3: CASSQQREQYF. The CDR3 DNA is TGTGCCAGCAGCCAACAACGCGAGCAGTACTTC. Full variable domain (outside the CDR3, taken from reference TRBV14 and TRBJ2-7): EAGVTQFPSHSVIEKGQTVTLRCDPISGHDNLYWYRRVMGKEIKFLLHFVKESKQDESGMPNNRFLAERTGGTYSTLKVQPAELEDSGVYFCASSQQREQYFGPGTRLTVT.

The V call is TRBV11-2, the J call TRBJ2-1, with a weak D call TRBD2 (6 bases). Germline assignment: CDR1 SGHAT and CDR2 FQNNGV. V was shortened by 5 bases and J by 5 bases, with 13 bases between the two germline ends. The CDR3 runs 14 residues. CDR3 in DNA: TGTGCCAGCAGCCAGGGACTGCCAAACAATGAGCAGTTCTTC. Its protein product is CASSQGLPNNEQFF.

With respect to this clone: At one boundary the junction diverges from the germline segment, which might be a read error. The chain uses TRBV19 and TRBJ1-2, with TRBD1 as a possible D gene (5 bases). The CDR3 has 13 amino acids. CDR1 is LNHDA, CDR2 SQIVND, per germline (reference sequence). The CDR3 is CASSLDRGYGYTF. The DNA for the CDR3 is TGTGCCAGTAGTTTAGACAGAGGCTATGGCTACACCTTC.